This T cell receptor beta chain was identified during a study of CD8 T cells in ankylosing spondylitis. General study results and limits: Those disease-linked clones were CD8+; they were also relatively rare in peripheral blood. The clones that were linked to disease were reported to be significantly enriched in matched synovial fluid samples from ankylosing spondylitis patients. The study identified a TCR beta motif of under ten highly homologous variants that appeared characteristic of ankylosing spondylitis blood.

Trimming pared 1 base from V and 10 bases from J, leaving 16 bases between. The germline V gene encodes CDR1 SGHTA and CDR2 FQGNSA. The CDR3 has 14 amino acids. Making the TCR beta libraries involved quantitative 5'-RACE with molecular barcodes. TCRdb reprocessed the 5' RACE reads via MiXCR and lists one record per CDR3 protein. The sample holds approximately 300,000 distinct CDR3 sequences, roughly 8% seen once. A note on this clonotype: Its cognate antigen is unknown.

The sequencing input was blood, either unsorted or a sorted T cell fraction (not recorded which). The chain couples TRBV7-2 to TRBJ1-1, with a weak D call TRBD1 (5 bases). The source of this sequence is a male donor with ankylosing spondylitis. The chain's CDR3 is CASSLVGTRRSAFF. CDR3 DNA: TGTGCCAGCAGCTTAGTAGGGACCCGAAGGTCAGCTTTCTTT.